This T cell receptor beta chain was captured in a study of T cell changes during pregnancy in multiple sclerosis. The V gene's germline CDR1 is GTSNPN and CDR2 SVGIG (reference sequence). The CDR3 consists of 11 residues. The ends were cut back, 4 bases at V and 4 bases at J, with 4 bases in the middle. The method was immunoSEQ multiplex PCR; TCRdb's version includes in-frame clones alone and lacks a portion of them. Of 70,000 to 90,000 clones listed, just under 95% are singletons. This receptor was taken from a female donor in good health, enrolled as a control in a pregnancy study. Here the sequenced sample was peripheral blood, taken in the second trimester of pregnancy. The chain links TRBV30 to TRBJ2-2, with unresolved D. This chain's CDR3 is CAWIRTGELFF. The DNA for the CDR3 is TGTGCCTGGATTCGCACCGGGGAGCTGTTTTTT.